Below, one TCR beta chain is given with its context. Its target is unknown. The study ran its PCR with 60 Vbeta and 13 Jbeta primers. Assay used: immunoSEQ multiplex PCR; TCRdb lists only in-frame clones, some missing. This listing includes 70,000 or so clones. From germline, CDR1 is KGHSH and CDR2 LQKENI. CDR3 size: 13 residues. V was pared by 6 bases and J by 5 bases, with 2 bases of the junction left unmatched. This specimen comes from a study of cytomegalovirus exposure and HLA in healthy donors. Study details: An earlier analysis identified approximately 110 million unique TCR beta sequences in approximately 170 million T cells.

Overall study results and limits: Later analysis identified a missense DCLRE1C variant that was linked to TCR beta V- and J-gene trimming. The classifier was said to identify cytomegalovirus status with high specificity and sensitivity. Researchers reported that a few CMV-associated chains were confirmed in vitro as CMV antigen-specific.

The source of this sequence is a female donor in good health and CMV-seropositive. The sequencing input was PBMCs. The chain combines TRBV18 with TRBJ1-4; TRBD1 agrees at 8 bases. Written as DNA, the CDR3 is TGTGCCAGCTCGGGACAGGAAAATGAAAAACTGTTTTTT. The encoded protein is CASSGQENEKLFF.